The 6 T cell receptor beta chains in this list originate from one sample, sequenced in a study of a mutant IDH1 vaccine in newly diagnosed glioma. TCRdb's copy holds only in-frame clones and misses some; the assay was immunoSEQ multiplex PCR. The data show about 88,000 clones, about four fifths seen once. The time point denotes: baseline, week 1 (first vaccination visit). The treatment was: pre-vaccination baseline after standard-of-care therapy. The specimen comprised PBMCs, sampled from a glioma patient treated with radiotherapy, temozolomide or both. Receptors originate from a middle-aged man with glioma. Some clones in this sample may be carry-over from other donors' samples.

CDR3 nucleotides: TGTGCCAGCAGCCGACCCAAGAGCCATGAGCAGTTCTTC. Its translation: CASSRPKSHEQFF. This chain uses TRBV7-2 with TRBJ2-1, with unresolved D. CDR1 SGHTA and CDR2 FQGNSA come from the germline V gene. V dropped 5 bases and J dropped 8 bases, with 13 bases sitting between them. This CDR3 spans 13 amino acids.

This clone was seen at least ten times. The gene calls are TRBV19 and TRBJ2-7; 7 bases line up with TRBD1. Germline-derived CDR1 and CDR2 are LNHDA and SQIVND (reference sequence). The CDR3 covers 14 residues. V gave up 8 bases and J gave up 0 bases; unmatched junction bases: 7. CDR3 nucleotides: TGTGCCAGTGGGCGGACAGGCCGCTCCTACGAGCAGTACTTC. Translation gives CASGRTGRSYEQYF.

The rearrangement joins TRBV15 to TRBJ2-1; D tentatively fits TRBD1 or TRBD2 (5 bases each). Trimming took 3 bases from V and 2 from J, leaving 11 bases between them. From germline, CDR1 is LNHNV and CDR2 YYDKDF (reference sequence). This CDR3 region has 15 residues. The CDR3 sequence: CATSRGDGPYNEQFF. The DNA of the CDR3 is TGTGCCACCAGCAGGGGGGACGGACCCTACAATGAGCAGTTCTTC.

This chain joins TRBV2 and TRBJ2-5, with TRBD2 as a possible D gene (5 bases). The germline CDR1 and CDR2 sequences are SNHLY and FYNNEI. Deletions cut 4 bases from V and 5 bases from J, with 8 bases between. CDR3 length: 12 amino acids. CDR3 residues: CASSGPGETQYF. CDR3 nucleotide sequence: TGTGCCAGCAGTGGCCCGGGGGAGACCCAGTACTTC.

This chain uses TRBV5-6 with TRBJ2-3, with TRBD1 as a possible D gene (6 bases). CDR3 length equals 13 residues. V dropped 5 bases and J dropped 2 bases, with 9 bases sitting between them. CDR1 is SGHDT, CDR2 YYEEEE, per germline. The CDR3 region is CASSGQHTDTQYF. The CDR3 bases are TGTGCCAGCAGTGGACAGCACACAGATACGCAGTATTTT. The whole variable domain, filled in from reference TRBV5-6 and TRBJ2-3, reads DAGVTQSPTHLIKTRGQQVTLRCSPKSGHDTVSWYQQALGQGPQFIFQYYEEEERQRGNFPDRFSGHQFPNYSSELNVNALLLGDSALYLCASSGQHTDTQYFGPGTRLTVL.

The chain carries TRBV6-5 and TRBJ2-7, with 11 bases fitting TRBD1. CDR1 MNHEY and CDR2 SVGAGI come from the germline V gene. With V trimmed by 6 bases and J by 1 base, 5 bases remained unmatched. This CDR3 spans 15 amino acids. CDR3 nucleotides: TGTGCCAGCAGCCTCGGGACAGGGGGTTCCTACGAGCAGTACTTC. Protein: CASSLGTGGSYEQYF.